Shown below are 5 T cell receptor beta chains from a single sample sequenced in a study of cytomegalovirus exposure and HLA in healthy donors. The PCR made use of 60 Vbeta and 13 Jbeta primers. TCRdb keeps only in-frame clones here, not all; method: immunoSEQ multiplex PCR. The sample lists around 86,000 clones, under 9% occurring once. The sequenced sample was PBMCs. The receptors here all came from a man in his forties or fifties in good health and CMV-seronegative.

This clone was seen only a few times. The chain recombines TRBV11-2 with TRBJ2-3, with TRBD2 matching 14 bases. From germline, CDR1 is SGHAT and CDR2 FQNNGV. This CDR3 comprises 16 residues. With 6 bases clipped from V and 3 bases from J, the junction kept 5 bases outside the gene matches. As DNA, the CDR3 is TGTGCCAGCAGGGGACTAGCGGGAGTCAAGACAGATACGCAGTATTTT. Translated, it gives CASRGLAGVKTDTQYF.

This clone was seen once. The chain links TRBV5-6 to TRBJ2-3; a possible D gene is TRBD1 (6 bases). Trimming took off 3 bases at V and 3 bases at J, with 11 bases between the two ends. In germline, CDR1 is SGHDT, CDR2 YYEEEE. The CDR3 loop spans 14 amino acids. The CDR3 protein is CASSSLGATDTQYF. DNA for the CDR3: TGTGCCAGCAGCTCCTTGGGGGCAACAGATACGCAGTATTTT.

This clone turned up a few times. The chain couples TRBV4-2 to TRBJ2-2; a weak D match, TRBD1 (6 bases). Per the germline V gene, CDR1 is LGHNA and CDR2 is YNFKEQ. The CDR3 has 14 amino acids. V lost 4 bases and J 3 bases, leaving 9 bases between the germline ends. Here the CDR3 reads CASSPGQDTGELFF. CDR3 DNA sequence: TGTGCCAGCAGCCCGGGACAAGACACCGGGGAGCTGTTTTTT.

In DNA form, the CDR3 reads TGTGCCAGCAGCCACGGGACTTTCCAAGAGACCCAGTACTTC. Protein: CASSHGTFQETQYF. This chain connects TRBV7-2 to TRBJ2-5, with a possible D match to TRBD2 (6 bases). Germline loops: CDR1 SGHTA, CDR2 FQGNSA. There are 14 residues in the CDR3. The V end lost 5 bases, the J end lost 1 base, and 11 bases lay between the germline ends.

This clone was counted only a few times. The chain is built from TRBV27 and TRBJ1-5; a weak D match, TRBD1 (6 bases). Trimming left V 2 bases short and J 6 bases short, with 17 bases between. Germline CDR1 MNHEY, CDR2 SMNVEV (reference sequence). The CDR3 is made up of 16 amino acids. DNA for the CDR3: TGTGCCAGCAGTTTAAGGGGCAGGGGAGAGGTTCAGCCCCAGCATTTT. Its protein product is CASSLRGRGEVQPQHF.